These 24 T cell receptor beta chains were all obtained from the same sample, sequenced in a study of blood T cell repertoires in COVID-19. Data came from immunoSEQ multiplex PCR; TCRdb stores just in-frame clones and leaves some out. The sample records 150,000 to 200,000 clones, nearly 90% being singletons. Material: peripheral blood. These receptors were taken from a man in his 60s with active or convalescent COVID-19.

CDR3 sequence: CASSLVAGNTEAFF. Here the CDR3 DNA reads TGTGCCAGCAGCCTCGTGGCGGGGAACACTGAAGCTTTCTTT. The genes are TRBV7-9 and TRBJ1-1; D not certain. In germline, CDR1 is SEHNR, CDR2 FQNEAQ (reference sequence). Trimming took 5 bases from V and 1 from J, leaving 11 bases between them. The CDR3 is 14 amino acids. Based on the CDR3 plus reference TRBV7-9 and TRBJ1-1, the full variable domain is DTGVSQNPRHKITKRGQNVTFRCDPISEHNRLYWYRQTLGQGPEFLTYFQNEAQLEKSRLLSDRFSAERPKGSFSTLEIQRTEQGDSAMYLCASSLVAGNTEAFFGQGTRLTVV.

This sequence joins TRBV5-1 and TRBJ1-1; TRBD1 matches at 9 bases. This CDR3 has 16 residues. V lost 4 bases, J lost 0 bases, and 7 bases stayed unmatched. CDR1 and CDR2 from the germline V gene are SGHRS and YFSETQ. Written as DNA, the CDR3 is TGCGCCAGCAGCCATGGACAGGGGAATATGAACACTGAAGCTTTCTTT. Translated, it gives CASSHGQGNMNTEAFF. The entire variable domain, with the rest obtained from reference TRBV5-1 and TRBJ1-1, is as follows: KAGVTQTPRYLIKTRGQQVTLSCSPISGHRSVSWYQQTPGQGLQFLFEYFSETQRNKGNFPGRFSGRQFSNSRSEMNVSTLELGDSALYLCASSHGQGNMNTEAFFGQGTRLTVV.

V usage is TRBV2 and J usage is TRBJ1-1, with D possibly matching TRBD1 (5 bases). The V end lost 1 base, the J end lost 5 bases, and 14 bases lay between the germline ends. Germline CDR1 reads SNHLY; CDR2 reads FYNNEI. The CDR3 sequence is 15 residues long. The CDR3 loop is CASSEGVGLGTEAFF. The CDR3 DNA is TGTGCCAGCAGTGAAGGGGTGGGGCTAGGGACTGAAGCTTTCTTT.

This chain uses TRBV5-4 with TRBJ2-3; the D is unclear. CDR3 length: 14 residues. Per the germline V gene, CDR1 is SGHNT and CDR2 is YYREEE (reference sequence). The ends were cut back, 0 bases at V and 1 base at J, with 6 bases in the middle. As DNA, the CDR3 is TGTGCCAGCAGCTTGGGACAACGCACAGATACGCAGTATTTT. Protein product: CASSLGQRTDTQYF.

J is TRBJ2-7 and V is TRBV7-9; a weak D match, TRBD1 (5 bases). Deletions cut 1 base from V and 6 bases from J, with 13 bases between. Germline CDR1 SEHNR, CDR2 FQNEAQ (reference sequence). CDR3 length: 14 residues. In DNA form, the CDR3 reads TGTGCCAGCAGCTTAGGGGCAGGGTTTCCCGAGCAGTACTTC. Its protein product is CASSLGAGFPEQYF. The complete variable domain, with remaining parts taken from reference TRBV7-9 and TRBJ2-7, reads DTGVSQNPRHKITKRGQNVTFRCDPISEHNRLYWYRQTLGQGPEFLTYFQNEAQLEKSRLLSDRFSAERPKGSFSTLEIQRTEQGDSAMYLCASSLGAGFPEQYFGPGTRLTVT.

CDR3 residues: CATSRLGTGSFEAFF. The CDR3 DNA reads as TGTGCCACCAGCAGACTCGGGACAGGGAGTTTTGAAGCTTTCTTT. This rearrangement joins TRBV15 to TRBJ1-1; 9 nucleotides line up with TRBD1. This CDR3 contains 15 residues. V shed 2 bases and J 7 bases; nucleotides not matched to a gene: 8. Germline CDR1 and CDR2: LNHNV and YYDKDF (reference sequence). Full variable domain (rest looked up from reference TRBV15 and TRBJ1-1): DAMVIQNPRYQVTQFGKPVTLSCSQTLNHNVMYWYQQKSSQAPKLLFHYYDKDFNNEADTPDNFQSRRPNTSFCFLDIRSPGLGDTAMYLCATSRLGTGSFEAFFGQGTRLTVV.

This clone was found once. The rearrangement links TRBV10-3 to TRBJ2-1; 14 nucleotides match TRBD2. This CDR3 is 16 amino acids long. V lost 5 bases, J lost 4 bases, and 4 bases stayed unmatched. Germline CDR1 is ENHRY and CDR2 is SYGVKD. CDR3 nucleotides: TGTGCCATCAGTACCGGACTAGCGGGGGGTTACAATGAGCAGTTCTTC. Its translation is CAISTGLAGGYNEQFF.

V is TRBV27 and J is TRBJ2-1; TRBD2 aligns across 14 bases. V lost 5 bases and J lost 4; bases outside the gene matches: 10. The germline gives CDR1 MNHEY, CDR2 SMNVEV (reference sequence). This CDR3 is built from 18 residues. The CDR3 nucleotides read TGTGCCAGCAGTACCGAACCGGGACTAGCGGGGGATTACAATGAGCAGTTCTTC. Its translation: CASSTEPGLAGDYNEQFF.

This chain uses TRBV7-3 with TRBJ2-2; TRBD2 might be the D (6 bases). This CDR3 has 17 residues. Germline CDR1 is SGHTA and CDR2 is FQGTGA. V was cut by 2 bases and J by 1 base, with 14 bases left in between. In DNA, the CDR3 is TGTGCCAGCAGCTTATTGTCGGGGGTCATGAACACCGGGGAGCTGTTTTTT. Protein sequence: CASSLLSGVMNTGELFF.

The gene calls are TRBV29-1 and TRBJ1-2; 9 positions match TRBD1. V shed 4 bases, J shed 2 bases, and the junction held 2 bases outside the gene matches. The CDR3 runs to 13 residues. CDR1 is SQVTM, CDR2 ANQGSEA, per germline. The CDR3 spells CSVVDRGNYGYTF. CDR3 DNA: TGCAGCGTTGTGGACAGGGGAAACTATGGCTACACCTTC.

V usage is TRBV10-3 and J usage is TRBJ1-1; 8 bases agree with TRBD1. Germline V lookup: CDR1 ENHRY, CDR2 SYGVKD. The CDR3 length is 16 residues. Trimming at V came to 4 bases and at J to 6 bases, leaving 13 bases not matched to a gene. CDR3 nucleotide sequence: TGTGCCATCAGTGGGCTCCAGGGGGCAGGGAGCGCTGAAGCTTTCTTT. Translated, it gives CAISGLQGAGSAEAFF.

This clone has a single count. The chain links TRBV5-8 to TRBJ2-6; TRBD2 agrees at 7 bases. The CDR3 contains 19 residues. Trimming removed 0 bases from V and 0 bases from J; junction bases left unmatched: 9. Germline assignment: CDR1 SGHTS and CDR2 YDEGEE. DNA of the CDR3: TGTGCCAGCAGCTTGGACGGGGGGTCCTATTTCTCTGGGGCCAACGTCCTGACTTTC. This gives the protein CASSLDGGSYFSGANVLTF.

J is TRBJ1-1 and V is TRBV29-1, with TRBD1 as a possible D gene (5 bases). The CDR3 is 13 residues long. V was shortened by 6 bases and J by 6 bases, with 17 bases between the two germline ends. Germline CDR1 is SQVTM and CDR2 is ANQGSEA. The CDR3 nucleotides read TGCAGCGTGGGGGGAGAACCGAGGCCTGAAGCTTTCTTT. Translated: CSVGGEPRPEAFF.

The chain couples TRBV7-9 to TRBJ1-2, with a possible D match to TRBD1 (5 bases). Per germline, CDR1 SEHNR and CDR2 FQNEAQ (reference sequence). The CDR3 spans 14 residues. V shed 0 bases and J shed 6 bases, with 11 bases lying between them. CDR3 amino acids: CASSLAAGKDGYTF. The CDR3 DNA reads TGTGCCAGCAGCTTAGCTGCAGGGAAGGATGGCTACACCTTC.

The rearrangement links TRBV5-8 to TRBJ1-5; 8 nucleotides line up with TRBD1. CDR1 is SGHTS, CDR2 YDEGEE, per germline. This CDR3 is built from 15 residues. V lost 0 bases, J lost 7 bases, and 6 bases stayed unmatched. CDR3 nucleotide sequence: TGTGCCAGCAGCTTGGTACAGGGGGTCAGACAGCCCCAGCATTTT. Translated, it gives CASSLVQGVRQPQHF.

The genes are TRBV28 and TRBJ1-3; TRBD1 matches 7 bases. Germline CDR1 MDHEN, CDR2 SYDVKM. The length of the CDR3 is 15 residues. The V gene end was trimmed by 8 bases and the J gene end by 0 bases; junction bases not matched to a gene: 7. The CDR3 region is CASRPTGRSGNTIYF. CDR3 in DNA: TGTGCCAGCCGCCCGACAGGGCGCTCTGGAAACACCATATATTTT.

The rearrangement uses TRBV4-2 and TRBJ2-1; 9 bases match TRBD2. The V segment lost 1 base and the J segment 3 bases; nucleotides outside the gene matches: 4. Germline CDR1 is LGHNA and CDR2 is YNFKEQ. CDR3 length: 16 amino acids. For the CDR3, the DNA is TGTGCCAGCAGCCAAGGTCCAGCGGGGGGCTACAATGAGCAGTTCTTC. Translated: CASSQGPAGGYNEQFF.

V is TRBV7-8 and J is TRBJ2-2, with a possible D match to TRBD1 (6 bases). This CDR3 has 15 residues. Trimming took off 2 bases at V and 6 bases at J, with 13 bases between the two ends. Germline CDR1 reads SGHVS; CDR2 reads FQNEAQ. The CDR3 loop reads CASSLKQGSPGELFF. DNA for the CDR3: TGTGCCAGCAGCTTAAAACAGGGATCCCCCGGGGAGCTGTTTTTT.

The V and J genes are TRBV5-4 and TRBJ1-3; 12 bases agree with TRBD1. J lost 4 bases, V lost 1 base, and 6 bases had no gene match. Germline V CDR1 and CDR2: SGHNT, YYREEE (reference sequence). This CDR3 region has 17 residues. Here the CDR3 reads CASSLRGQGARGNTIYF. Here the CDR3 DNA reads TGTGCCAGCAGCTTGCGGGGACAGGGGGCGCGCGGAAACACCATATATTTT.

The CDR3 here is CSASGQGGDEQYF. As DNA, the CDR3 is TGCAGCGCCTCGGGACAGGGAGGAGACGAGCAGTACTTC. The rearrangement links TRBV29-1 to TRBJ2-7, with 9 bases lining up with TRBD1. After removal of 7 bases from V and 5 bases from J, the junction contained 9 bases not matched to a gene. The CDR3 consists of 13 residues. Germline V gene data show CDR1 as SQVTM and CDR2 as ANQGSEA.

In this sample, this clone turned up a few times. The rearrangement uses TRBV29-1 and TRBJ1-6; a possible D gene is TRBD1 (6 bases). The V end was cut by 7 bases, the J end by 5 bases, with 12 bases between. This CDR3 contains 13 residues. CDR1 and CDR2 from the germline V gene are SQVTM and ANQGSEA. CDR3 amino acids: CSAVTGNNSPLHF. The CDR3 DNA follows: TGCAGCGCCGTGACAGGAAATAATTCACCCCTCCACTTT.

V gene TRBV18 combines with J gene TRBJ1-1, with TRBD1 matching over 9 bases. The trim removed 3 bases at V and 3 bases at J, leaving 5 bases unmatched. The CDR3 consists of 15 residues. Germline assignment: CDR1 KGHSH and CDR2 LQKENI. As DNA, the CDR3 is TGTGCCAGCTCACCTTTGACAGGGGGGGACACTGAAGCTTTCTTT. It encodes CASSPLTGGDTEAFF.

The chain uses TRBV12-5 and TRBJ1-2, with D possibly matching TRBD1 (5 bases). Between the trimmed V and J ends, which lost 6 bases and 3 bases, there was a span of 23 bases. The CDR3 has 17 amino acids. Looked up from germline, CDR1 is LGHNT and CDR2 is FRNRAP. CDR3 amino acids: CASGQSPGWGPHYGYTF. DNA of the CDR3: TGTGCTAGTGGCCAATCACCCGGCTGGGGCCCTCACTATGGCTACACCTTC.

The chain recombines TRBV3-1 (or the pseudogene TRBV3-2) with TRBJ2-4, with 8 bases identical to TRBD2. V shed 1 base and J 8 bases; nucleotides not matched to a gene: 7. Germline V gene lookup returns CDR1 LGHDT and CDR2 YNNKEL (reference sequence). The CDR3 consists of 15 residues. CDR3 sequence: CASSQVPGGPDIQYF. The CDR3 coding sequence is TGTGCCAGCAGCCAAGTTCCGGGGGGGCCGGACATTCAGTACTTC.